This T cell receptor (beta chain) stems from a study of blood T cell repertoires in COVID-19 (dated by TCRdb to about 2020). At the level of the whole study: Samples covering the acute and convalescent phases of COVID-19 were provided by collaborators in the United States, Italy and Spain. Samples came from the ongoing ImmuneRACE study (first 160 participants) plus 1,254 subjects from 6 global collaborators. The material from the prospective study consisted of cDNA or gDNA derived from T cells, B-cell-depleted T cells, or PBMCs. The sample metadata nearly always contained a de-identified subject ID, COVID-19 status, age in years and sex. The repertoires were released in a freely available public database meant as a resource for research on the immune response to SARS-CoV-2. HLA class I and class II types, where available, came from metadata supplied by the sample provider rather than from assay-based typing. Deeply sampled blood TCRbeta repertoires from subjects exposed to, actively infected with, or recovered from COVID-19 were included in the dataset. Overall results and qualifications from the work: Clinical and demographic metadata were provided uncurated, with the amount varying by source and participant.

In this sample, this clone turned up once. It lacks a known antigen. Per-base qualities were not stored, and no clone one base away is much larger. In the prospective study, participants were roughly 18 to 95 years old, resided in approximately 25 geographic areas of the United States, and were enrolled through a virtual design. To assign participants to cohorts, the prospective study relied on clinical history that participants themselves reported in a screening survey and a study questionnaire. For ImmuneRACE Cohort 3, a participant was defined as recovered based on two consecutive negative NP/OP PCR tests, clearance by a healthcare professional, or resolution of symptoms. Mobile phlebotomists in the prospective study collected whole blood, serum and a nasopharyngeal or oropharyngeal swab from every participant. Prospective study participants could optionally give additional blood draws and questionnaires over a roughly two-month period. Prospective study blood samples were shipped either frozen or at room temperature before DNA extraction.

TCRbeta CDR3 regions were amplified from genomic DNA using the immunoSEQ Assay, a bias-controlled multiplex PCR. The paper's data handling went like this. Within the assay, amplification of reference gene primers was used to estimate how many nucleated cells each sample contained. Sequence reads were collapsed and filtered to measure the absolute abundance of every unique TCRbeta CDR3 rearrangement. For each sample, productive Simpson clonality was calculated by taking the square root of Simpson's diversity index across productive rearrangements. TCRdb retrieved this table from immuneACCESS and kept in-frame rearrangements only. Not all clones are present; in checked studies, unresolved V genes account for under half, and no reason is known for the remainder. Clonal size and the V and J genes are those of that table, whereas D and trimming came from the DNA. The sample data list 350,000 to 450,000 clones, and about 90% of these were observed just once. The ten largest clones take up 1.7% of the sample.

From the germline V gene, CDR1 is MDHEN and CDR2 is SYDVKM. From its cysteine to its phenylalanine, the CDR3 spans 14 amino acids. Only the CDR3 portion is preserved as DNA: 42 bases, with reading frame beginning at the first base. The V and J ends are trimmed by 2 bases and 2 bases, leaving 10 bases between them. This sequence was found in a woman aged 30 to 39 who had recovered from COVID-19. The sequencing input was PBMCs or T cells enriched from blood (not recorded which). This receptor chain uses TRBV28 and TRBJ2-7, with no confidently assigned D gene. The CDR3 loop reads CASSLTRPTYEQYF. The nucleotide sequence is TGTGCCAGCAGTTTAACCAGGCCCACCTACGAGCAGTACTTC.